The sequence of this TCR beta chain was determined in a study of blood T cell repertoires in COVID-19. The V gene's germline CDR1 is SGDLS and CDR2 YYNGEE. The CDR3 is 18 residues long. Losses at the gene ends were 2 bases for V and 7 bases for J; bases not matched to a gene: 12. Authors' processing steps: How many nucleated cells were present was estimated from reference gene primer amplification. Only in-frame clones appear in the TCRdb table, and some are missing; sequencing was by immunoSEQ multiplex PCR. V, J and clone size are those of that table, while D and trimming were read from the DNA. The data hold about 200,000 clones, with 65% to 90% observed a single time. This clone was counted a single time.

Sample: peripheral blood. The genes are TRBV9 and TRBJ2-1; TRBD2 matches at 13 bases. The receptor was isolated from a human donor in a cohort sampled during active COVID-19. The CDR3 region is CASSVSRTSGSIRNEQFF. The CDR3 bases are TGTGCCAGCAGCGTTAGTAGGACTAGCGGGAGTATTCGGAATGAGCAGTTCTTC. Combining the CDR3 with reference TRBV9 and TRBJ2-1 gives the whole variable domain DSGVTQTPKHLITATGQRVTLRCSPRSGDLSVYWYQQSLDQGLQFLIQYYNGEERAKGNILERFSAQQFPDLHSELNLSSLELGDSALYFCASSVSRTSGSIRNEQFFGPGTRLTVL.